This entry concerns a single T cell receptor (beta chain). Its antigen remains unidentified. The donors formed part of the 120-subject validation cohort, distinct from the roughly 630-subject first cohort. The record originates from a study of cytomegalovirus exposure and HLA in healthy donors. Study outcomes and limitations: Rare TCR sequences predominated, though certain public TCRs were found in many donors. It was found in a later analysis that first-cohort TCR clusters tended to co-occur in the 100 to 150 validation repertoires. Altogether, more than 150 TCR beta chains were recorded as cytomegalovirus-associated.

The CDR3 totals 16 residues. Trimming cost V 5 bases and J 5 bases, with 18 bases left between them. Germline CDR1 reads LNHNV; CDR2 reads YYDKDF (reference sequence). Some clones are missing from TCRdb's copy, which holds only in-frame ones; the method was immunoSEQ multiplex PCR. Here the sample spans fewer than 350,000 clones, around 89% being singletons. The chain carries TRBV15 and TRBJ1-4; possible D gene TRBD1, 5 bases. This clonotype was obtained from a woman between 18 and 29 years old in good health and CMV-seronegative. Sequencing was performed on PBMCs. This CDR3 is CATSARRGGGNEKLFF. DNA of the CDR3: TGTGCCACCAGCGCGAGGCGGGGGGGAGGGAATGAAAAACTGTTTTTT. Together with reference TRBV15 and TRBJ1-4, the CDR3 gives the full variable domain: DAMVIQNPRYQVTQFGKPVTLSCSQTLNHNVMYWYQQKSSQAPKLLFHYYDKDFNNEADTPDNFQSRRPNTSFCFLDIRSPGLGDTAMYLCATSARRGGGNEKLFFGSGTQLSVL.